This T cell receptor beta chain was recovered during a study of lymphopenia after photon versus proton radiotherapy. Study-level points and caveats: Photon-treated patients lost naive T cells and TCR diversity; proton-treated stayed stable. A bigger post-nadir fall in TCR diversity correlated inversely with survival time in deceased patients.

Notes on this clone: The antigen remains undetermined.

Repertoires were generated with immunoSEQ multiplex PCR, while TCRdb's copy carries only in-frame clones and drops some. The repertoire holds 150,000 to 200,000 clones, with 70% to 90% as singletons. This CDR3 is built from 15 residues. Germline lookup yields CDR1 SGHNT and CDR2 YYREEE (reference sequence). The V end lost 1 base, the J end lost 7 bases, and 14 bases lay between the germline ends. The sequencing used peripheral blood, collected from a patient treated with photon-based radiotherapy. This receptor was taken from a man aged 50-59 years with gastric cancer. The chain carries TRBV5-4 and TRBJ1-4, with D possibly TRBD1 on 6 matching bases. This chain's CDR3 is CASSLSAGAFEKLFF. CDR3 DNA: TGTGCCAGCAGCTTGTCAGCAGGGGCTTTTGAAAAACTGTTTTTT.